Listed below are T cell receptor beta chains from one sample, sequenced in a study of T-cell reconstitution after alpha-beta-depleted transplantation in children. TCRdb ran MiXCR on the PCR reads and lists one entry per CDR3 protein. The table lists some 550,000 distinct CDR3 sequences, 20% to 25% of them singletons, with around an eighth in the top ten. The material sequenced was PBMCs, mostly from graft donor cells, taken 360 days after TCRalphabeta/CD19-depleted stem cell transplant. The receptors here all came from a boy younger than two who had a stem cell transplant for acute myeloid leukemia, so the T cells may come from the graft donor. Each CDR3 is given with its conserved first and last residue. The order of the fields is clone size, V gene, J gene, D gene, CDR3 DNA, CDR3 protein. The D gene is left open where the match is weak. Clone size is given for some rows only: seen once, a few or many times, or a class if the clone is expanded.

.	TRBV7-2	TRBJ2-7	TRBD1	TGTGCCAGCAGCTTGAGACAGGGTCGTAACGAGCAGTACTTC	CASSLRQGRNEQYF
few	TRBV5-1	TRBJ2-5	TRBD1	TGCGCCAGCAGTTCAGTGGACAGGGGAGGGGAGACCCAGTACTTC	CASSSVDRGGETQYF
many	TRBV20-1	TRBJ2-1	.	TGCAGTGCTCACAGCGAGGGCCACGAGCAGTTCTTC	CSAHSEGHEQFF
.	TRBV5-1	TRBJ2-3	.	TGCGCCAGCAGCTTGACGGCGGTACAGGATACAGATACGCAGTATTTT	CASSLTAVQDTDTQYF
few	TRBV20-1	TRBJ1-2	.	TGCAGTGCCCTAGTTGAATATGGCTACACCTTC	CSALVEYGYTF
many	TRBV12-3/TRBV12-4	TRBJ1-5	.	TGTGCCAGCAGCCCCCCCCCAGGGCAGGTTGAACCCCAGCATTTT	CASSPPPGQVEPQHF
many	TRBV25-1	TRBJ2-2	.	TGTGCCAGCAGTGAATATGTGGGTCAACACGGGGGGCTCAACACCGGGGAGCTGTTTTTT	CASSEYVGQHGGLNTGELFF
.	TRBV20-1	TRBJ2-2	TRBD1	TGCAGTGCTATAACCGGGACAGGGGTGTACGGGGAGCTGTTTTTT	CSAITGTGVYGELFF
.	TRBV29-1	TRBJ2-7	.	TGCAGCGTTGATGGGGTGGGGAGCTCCTACGAGCAGTACTTC	CSVDGVGSSYEQYF
.	TRBV7-3	TRBJ2-5	TRBD2	TGTGCCAGCAGCAAAGCGGGGGGCTCAGAGACCCAGTACTTC	CASSKAGGSETQYF
few	TRBV25-1	TRBJ2-1	.	TGTGCCAGCATGAAGTGGCAGGGCCATGAGCAGTTCTTC	CASMKWQGHEQFF
few	TRBV20-1	TRBJ2-7	TRBD1	TGCAGTGCCCCGGGACAGGCAGCCTACGAGCAGTACTTC	CSAPGQAAYEQYF
many	TRBV4-3	TRBJ2-7	.	TGCGCCAGCAGCCAAGGGCTGACCACCTCCGCACCCTACGAGCAGTACTTC	CASSQGLTTSAPYEQYF
many	TRBV20-1	TRBJ2-3	.	TGCAGTGCTAGAAGGGACTTTTACACAGATACGCAGTATTTT	CSARRDFYTDTQYF
few	TRBV18	TRBJ2-5	.	TGTGCCAGCTCACCGTTTATTTTTGGAGATTCATCGTCCCAAGAGACCCAGTACTTC	CASSPFIFGDSSSQETQYF
.	TRBV28	TRBJ2-3	.	TGTGCCAGCAGTCAACAGGGTTACATCACAGATACGCAGTATTTT	CASSQQGYITDTQYF
many	TRBV20-1	TRBJ2-1	.	TGCAGTGCAGCAGGCTACGGCGGTGAGCAGTTCTTC	CSAAGYGGEQFF
many	TRBV6-2/TRBV6-3	TRBJ2-3	TRBD2	TGTGCCAGCAGTAACCCGGGACTAGAGGTCACAGATACGCAGTATTTT	CASSNPGLEVTDTQYF
few	TRBV5-5	TRBJ1-1	.	TGTGCCAGCAGCTTAGTCGTGGGGGGGAACACTGAAGCTTTCTTT	CASSLVVGGNTEAFF
.	TRBV29-1	TRBJ1-2	TRBD1	TGCAGCGACGACGGGACAGGGACCTATGGCTACACCTTC	CSDDGTGTYGYTF
.	TRBV3-1	TRBJ2-5	TRBD1	TGTGCCAGCAGCCAATCACTCCGGGGACAGACGTACCAAGAGACCCAGTACTTC	CASSQSLRGQTYQETQYF
.	TRBV20-1	TRBJ2-3	.	TGCAGTGCGGACTATTCCACAGATACGCAGTATTTT	CSADYSTDTQYF
once	TRBV12-5	TRBJ2-1	.	TGTGCTAGTGGTGTCGGAGACGAGCAGTTCTTC	CASGVGDEQFF
.	TRBV28	TRBJ1-2	.	TGTGCCAGCGCCCCCCGACGGCAGGGGAACTATGGCTACACCTTC	CASAPRRQGNYGYTF
.	TRBV4-3	TRBJ2-5	.	TGCGCCAGCAGCCAAGAACCGGGGGAGACCCAGTACTTC	CASSQEPGETQYF
many	TRBV5-1	TRBJ2-3	.	TGCGCCAGCCGGGACTCACCCACAGATACGCAGTATTTT	CASRDSPTDTQYF
many	TRBV7-3	TRBJ2-1	.	TGTGCCAGCAGCCCCGTGGGGCATGGGGGTCGCAATGAGCAGTTCTTC	CASSPVGHGGRNEQFF
.	TRBV7-8	TRBJ2-5	TRBD1	TGTGCCAGCAGCTCCCGACAGGGCATCCAAGAGACCCAGTACTTC	CASSSRQGIQETQYF
many	TRBV20-1	TRBJ2-1	.	TGCAGTGCTAGCCGACTAGATAAAGGCAATGAGCAGTTCTTC	CSASRLDKGNEQFF
few	TRBV7-9	TRBJ2-7	TRBD1	TGTGCCAGCAGCTTATCGTCGGGACAGCAAGCCTACGAGCAGTACTTC	CASSLSSGQQAYEQYF
.	TRBV12-5	TRBJ2-5	.	TGTGCTAGTGGTTTGCACAGCCAGGGGACCCAGTACTTC	CASGLHSQGTQYF
many	TRBV29-1	TRBJ2-5	.	TGCAGCGTTGGCGGGGGCCCCCTCCAAGAGACCCAGTACTTC	CSVGGGPLQETQYF
few	TRBV4-3	TRBJ2-4	.	TGCGCCAGCAGCCAAGATCTTCCAGGGTCGGCAAACATTCAGTACTTC	CASSQDLPGSANIQYF
.	TRBV5-4	TRBJ2-1	.	TGTGCCAGCAGCCCCCCCGAGGGAGTTGAGCAGTTCTTC	CASSPPEGVEQFF
few	TRBV4-1	TRBJ2-2	.	TGCGCCAGCAGCCAAGAAAGTATCGCGAACACCGGGGAGCTGTTTTTT	CASSQESIANTGELFF
.	TRBV12-3/TRBV12-4	TRBJ1-6	.	TGTGCCAGCAGTCTCGACCGATTCGGGGTTTCACCCCTCCACTTT	CASSLDRFGVSPLHF
many	TRBV30	TRBJ2-5	.	TGTGCCTGGGACCGGGATGCGTTCTACTCGAGGATGGAGACCCAGTACTTC	CAWDRDAFYSRMETQYF
.	TRBV28	TRBJ1-2	.	TGTGCCAGCAGTTTGGTATCCAGGTCCTATGGCTACACCTTC	CASSLVSRSYGYTF
many	TRBV20-1	TRBJ2-5	.	TGCAGTGCCTCACCCTGGGGGGCCGGGGAGACCCAGTACTTC	CSASPWGAGETQYF
.	TRBV20-1	TRBJ2-1	.	TGCAGTGCTAGAGCCCATAGGGGGTCCCTCTCCTACAATGAGCAGTTCTTC	CSARAHRGSLSYNEQFF